This entry lists 7 T cell receptor beta chains sequenced from one sample in a study of beta chain features in type 1 diabetes. Reverse transcribing all isolated RNA meant expressed TCRB transcripts were sequenced. Sequencing was performed with immunoSEQ multiplex PCR; in TCRdb, only in-frame clones are kept and a portion is missing. The sample carries approximately 150,000 clones, less than 11% recorded once. The sample consisted of naive CD4+ T cells from blood. Receptor source: a man aged 18 to 30 in good health.

This clone showed up just a few times. This sequence joins TRBV15 and TRBJ1-3, with D uncertain. Trimming removed 0 bases from V and 2 bases from J, with 14 bases in between. CDR1 is LNHNV and CDR2 is YYDKDF in the germline V gene (reference sequence). CDR3 length equals 17 residues. CDR3 nucleotides: TGTGCCACCAGCAGAGATCGGGAGGGAAAGACTGGAAACACCATATATTTT. Its protein is CATSRDREGKTGNTIYF.

This clone has just a few counts. The chain is built from TRBV11-2 and TRBJ1-4, with D possibly being TRBD1 (5 bases). The germline V and J ends were trimmed by 5 bases and 0 bases, with 19 bases remaining between them. Germline CDR1 is SGHAT and CDR2 is FQNNGV. CDR3 length: 18 residues. CDR3 in amino acids: CASSVLSLQEPTNEKLFF. CDR3 in DNA: TGTGCCAGCAGCGTATTATCCCTACAGGAACCAACTAATGAAAAACTGTTTTTT.

This clone was found a few times. CDR3 loop: CASSVGDRDEKLFF. Here the CDR3 DNA reads TGTGCCAGCAGCGTAGGGGACAGGGATGAAAAACTGTTTTTT. The chain recombines TRBV9 with TRBJ1-4, with 9 positions matching TRBD1. This CDR3 has 14 amino acids. Germline V gives CDR1 SGDLS, CDR2 YYNGEE. Trimming removed 0 bases from V and 6 bases from J; junction bases left unmatched: 0.

This clone was seen more than once but under ten times. The rearrangement uses TRBV19 and TRBJ1-2; 7 nucleotides agree with TRBD1. The CDR3 runs 13 residues. Unmatched junction bases numbered 5, after V lost 6 bases and J lost 4 bases. The germline V gene encodes CDR1 LNHDA and CDR2 SQIVND (reference sequence). Written as DNA, the CDR3 is TGTGCCAGTAGCCTCGACAGGGTCTATGGCTACACCTTC. Protein: CASSLDRVYGYTF.

This clone was detected only a few times. The chain combines TRBV9 with TRBJ1-2, with D possibly TRBD1 on 6 matching bases. Looked up from germline, CDR1 is SGDLS and CDR2 is YYNGEE. V was clipped by 0 bases and J by 4 bases, with 16 bases between them. This CDR3 region has 16 residues. The CDR3 reads CASSVAFSGVSYGYTF. Written as DNA, the CDR3 is TGTGCCAGCAGCGTAGCTTTCTCAGGGGTCTCCTATGGCTACACCTTC.

This chain connects TRBV15 to TRBJ1-3; D unclear. The germline V gene encodes CDR1 LNHNV and CDR2 YYDKDF (reference sequence). CDR3 length equals 14 residues. The V end was cut by 1 base, the J end by 3 bases, with 7 bases between. This CDR3 is CATSRGGSGNTIYF. CDR3 bases: TGTGCCACCAGCAGAGGTGGCAGTGGAAACACCATATATTTT.

The chain couples TRBV27 to TRBJ2-1; 9 positions agree with TRBD2. The CDR3 consists of 15 residues. J lost 6 bases, V lost 0 bases, and 3 bases had no gene match. Germline-derived CDR1 and CDR2 are MNHEY and SMNVEV (reference sequence). In DNA form, the CDR3 reads TGTGCCAGCAGTTTATCGTTAGCGGGGGCCAATGAGCAGTTCTTC. Protein: CASSLSLAGANEQFF.